The rows below give T cell receptor beta chains drawn from one sample of a study of T-cell reconstitution after alpha-beta-depleted transplantation in children. TCRdb called the PCR reads again in MiXCR, with one record for every CDR3 protein. The data show a few hundred thousand distinct CDR3 sequences, 20% seen once. The source was PBMCs from the stem cell graft donor, collected from the stem cell graft. The receptor source for this set is a human donor who donated a stem cell graft to a child with acute myeloid leukemia. The CDR3 runs from the conserved cysteine through the conserved F or W. Each record gives: V gene, J gene, clone size, D gene, CDR3 DNA, CDR3 protein. A D gene is named only where the DNA matches it firmly. The listing skips clone size in some rows; elsewhere it reads once, few, many or a size class.

v_gene: TRBV20-1; j_gene: TRBJ2-7; abundance: -; d_gene: -; CDR3nt: TGCAGTGCCGGCCAGGGGCCGGCCGAGCAGTACTTC; CDR3aa: CSAGQGPAEQYF
v_gene: TRBV20-1; j_gene: TRBJ2-3; abundance: many; d_gene: TRBD2; CDR3nt: TGCAGTGCGGCATTAGCGGGAGCGGATACAGATACGCAGTATTTT; CDR3aa: CSAALAGADTDTQYF
v_gene: TRBV6-2/TRBV6-3; j_gene: TRBJ2-2; abundance: -; d_gene: TRBD2; CDR3nt: TGTGCCAGCAGTTACCTATGGCAGCTACTAGCGGGAGGTACCGGGGAGCTGTTTTTT; CDR3aa: CASSYLWQLLAGGTGELFF
v_gene: TRBV20-1; j_gene: TRBJ2-1; abundance: -; d_gene: TRBD2; CDR3nt: TGCAGTGCGCCGGGACTAGCGGGGTACAATGAGCAGTTCTTC; CDR3aa: CSAPGLAGYNEQFF
v_gene: TRBV5-1; j_gene: TRBJ2-7; abundance: few; d_gene: -; CDR3nt: TGCGCCAGCCAAGACGGGCGAAGCTCCTACGAGCAGTACTTC; CDR3aa: CASQDGRSSYEQYF
v_gene: TRBV6-5; j_gene: TRBJ1-4; abundance: few; d_gene: -; CDR3nt: TGTGCCAGCAGTTACTCGACTGGTAATGAAAAACTGTTTTTT; CDR3aa: CASSYSTGNEKLFF
v_gene: TRBV24-1; j_gene: TRBJ2-7; abundance: few; d_gene: -; CDR3nt: TGTGCCACCAGTGATCCCAAGTCCTACGAGCAGTACTTC; CDR3aa: CATSDPKSYEQYF
v_gene: TRBV28; j_gene: TRBJ2-7; abundance: -; d_gene: -; CDR3nt: TGTGCCAGCAGTTTATGGTCGGCCTACGAGCAGTACTTC; CDR3aa: CASSLWSAYEQYF
v_gene: TRBV20-1; j_gene: TRBJ2-3; abundance: -; d_gene: -; CDR3nt: TGCAGTGCTGAAGGCGCTGTCAGCGCCACAGATACGCAGTATTTT; CDR3aa: CSAEGAVSATDTQYF
v_gene: TRBV4-2; j_gene: TRBJ2-7; abundance: many; d_gene: TRBD1; CDR3nt: TGTGCCAGCAGCCAAGAACGACAGGGGCGCAACGAGCAGTACTTC; CDR3aa: CASSQERQGRNEQYF
v_gene: TRBV5-1; j_gene: TRBJ2-1; abundance: many; d_gene: TRBD1; CDR3nt: TGCGCCAGCAGCTCGGGGACAGGGGAGAGCGATGAGCAGTTCTTC; CDR3aa: CASSSGTGESDEQFF
v_gene: TRBV27; j_gene: TRBJ2-1; abundance: once; d_gene: -; CDR3nt: TGTGCCAGCAGTTTAATTGTAGGAAATGAGCAGTTCTTC; CDR3aa: CASSLIVGNEQFF
v_gene: TRBV29-1; j_gene: TRBJ2-7; abundance: -; d_gene: -; CDR3nt: TGCAGCGTTGGGGCGACCAGACCTACAGGGAGCTACGAGCAGTACTTC; CDR3aa: CSVGATRPTGSYEQYF
v_gene: TRBV27; j_gene: TRBJ2-3; abundance: few; d_gene: -; CDR3nt: TGTGCCAGCAGTTCGCGGGACCGGTCAGATACGCAGTATTTT; CDR3aa: CASSSRDRSDTQYF
v_gene: TRBV29-1; j_gene: TRBJ2-1; abundance: -; d_gene: -; CDR3nt: TGCAGCGTTGCTATTTCAACGGGGAATGAGCAGTTCTTC; CDR3aa: CSVAISTGNEQFF
v_gene: TRBV12-3/TRBV12-4; j_gene: TRBJ2-1; abundance: -; d_gene: -; CDR3nt: TGTGCCATTTCCTCCCTCTCCAATGAGCAGTTCTTC; CDR3aa: CAISSLSNEQFF
v_gene: TRBV20-1; j_gene: TRBJ1-2; abundance: many; d_gene: TRBD1; CDR3nt: TGCAGTGCTAGCGGACAGGGCATAAGAATTGGCTACACCTTC; CDR3aa: CSASGQGIRIGYTF
v_gene: TRBV20-1; j_gene: TRBJ2-7; abundance: -; d_gene: -; CDR3nt: TGCAGTGCTAGAAACCGCTACGAGCAGTACTTC; CDR3aa: CSARNRYEQYF
v_gene: TRBV5-1; j_gene: TRBJ2-7; abundance: -; d_gene: -; CDR3nt: TGCGCCAGCAGCTGGGGTGGGACTGCCTCCTACGAGCAGTACTTC; CDR3aa: CASSWGGTASYEQYF
v_gene: TRBV6-1; j_gene: TRBJ2-1; abundance: many; d_gene: -; CDR3nt: TGTGCCAGCAGTGAAGCGAACAGGTATCGAAATGAGCAGTTCTTC; CDR3aa: CASSEANRYRNEQFF
v_gene: TRBV20-1; j_gene: TRBJ2-1; abundance: -; d_gene: TRBD2; CDR3nt: TGCAGTGCTAGACCCACTAGCGAATCCTACAATGAGCAGTTCTTC; CDR3aa: CSARPTSESYNEQFF
v_gene: TRBV6-5; j_gene: TRBJ1-1; abundance: few; d_gene: -; CDR3nt: TGTGCCAGCAGTAGAACTGGGGGGGCTGCTTTCTTT; CDR3aa: CASSRTGGAAFF
v_gene: TRBV7-9; j_gene: TRBJ2-7; abundance: -; d_gene: TRBD1; CDR3nt: TGTGCCAGCAGCTTAGTTGGGCAGGGGGAAGCCTACGAGCAGTACTTC; CDR3aa: CASSLVGQGEAYEQYF
v_gene: TRBV4-1; j_gene: TRBJ2-2; abundance: -; d_gene: -; CDR3nt: TGCGCCAGCAATACAGGGATCGGGGAGCTGTTTTTT; CDR3aa: CASNTGIGELFF
v_gene: TRBV20-1; j_gene: TRBJ2-3; abundance: many; d_gene: -; CDR3nt: TGCAGTGCTAGAGGACTCACAGATACGCAGTATTTT; CDR3aa: CSARGLTDTQYF
v_gene: TRBV12-3/TRBV12-4; j_gene: TRBJ1-5; abundance: -; d_gene: -; CDR3nt: TGTGCCAGCAGTTCCACTCTTGAGCCCCAGCCCCAGCATTTT; CDR3aa: CASSSTLEPQPQHF
v_gene: TRBV28; j_gene: TRBJ2-7; abundance: -; d_gene: TRBD2; CDR3nt: TGTGCCAGCAGTTCGGTATTACCACTAGCGGGCTGGGTCTACGAGCAGTACTTC; CDR3aa: CASSSVLPLAGWVYEQYF